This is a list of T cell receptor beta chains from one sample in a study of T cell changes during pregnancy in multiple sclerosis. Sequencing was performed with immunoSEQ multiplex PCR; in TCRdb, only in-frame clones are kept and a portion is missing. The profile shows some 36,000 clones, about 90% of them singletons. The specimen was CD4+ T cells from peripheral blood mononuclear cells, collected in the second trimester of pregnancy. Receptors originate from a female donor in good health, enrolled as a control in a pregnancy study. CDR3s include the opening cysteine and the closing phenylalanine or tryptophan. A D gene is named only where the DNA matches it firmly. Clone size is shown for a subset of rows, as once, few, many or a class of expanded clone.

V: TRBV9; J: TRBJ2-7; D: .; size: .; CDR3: CASSVGIGYEQYF; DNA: TGTGCCAGCAGCGTAGGAATCGGGTACGAGCAGTACTTC
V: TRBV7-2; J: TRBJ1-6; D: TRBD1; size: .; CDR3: CASSFTGTENSPLHF; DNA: TGTGCCAGCAGCTTCACAGGGACAGAGAATTCACCCCTCCACTTT
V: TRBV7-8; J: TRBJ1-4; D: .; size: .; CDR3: CASSLAGESEKLFF; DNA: TGTGCCAGCAGCTTAGCAGGGGAAAGTGAAAAACTGTTTTTT
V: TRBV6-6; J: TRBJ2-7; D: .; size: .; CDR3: CASSTSYEQYF; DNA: TGTGCCAGCAGTACCTCCTACGAGCAGTACTTC
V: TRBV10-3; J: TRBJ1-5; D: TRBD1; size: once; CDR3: CAISAGGGQPQHF; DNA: TGTGCCATCAGTGCAGGGGGAGGTCAGCCCCAGCATTTT
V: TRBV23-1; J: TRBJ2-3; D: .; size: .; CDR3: CASRSDTTGPPHADTQYF; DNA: TGCGCCAGCAGATCCGATACTACTGGTCCCCCACACGCCGATACGCAGTATTTT
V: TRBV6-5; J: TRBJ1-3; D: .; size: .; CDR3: CASSLTGISGNTIYF; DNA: TGTGCCAGCAGCCTAACGGGGATCTCTGGAAACACCATATATTTT
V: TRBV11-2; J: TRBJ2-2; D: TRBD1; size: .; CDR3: CASLRDRGSRELFF; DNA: TGTGCCAGCTTGAGGGACAGGGGTTCCCGGGAGCTGTTTTTT
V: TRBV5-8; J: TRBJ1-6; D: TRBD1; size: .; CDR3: CASSPGQVNSPLHF; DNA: TGTGCCAGCAGCCCAGGACAGGTGAATTCACCCCTCCACTTT
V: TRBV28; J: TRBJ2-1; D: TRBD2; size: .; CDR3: CASASPGLREQFF; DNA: TGTGCCAGCGCCTCGCCGGGACTACGTGAGCAGTTCTTC
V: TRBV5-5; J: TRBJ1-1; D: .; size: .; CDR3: CASSLAVMNTEAFF; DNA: TGTGCCAGCAGCTTGGCAGTCATGAACACTGAAGCTTTCTTT
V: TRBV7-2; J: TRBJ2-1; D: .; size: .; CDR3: CASSAPGEQFF; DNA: TGTGCCAGCAGCGCGCCAGGTGAGCAGTTCTTC
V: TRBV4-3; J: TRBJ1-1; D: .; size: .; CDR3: CASSQEVRGSVRTEAFF; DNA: TGCGCCAGCAGCCAAGAGGTACGCGGATCTGTAAGGACTGAAGCTTTCTTT
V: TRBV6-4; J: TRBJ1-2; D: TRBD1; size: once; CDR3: CASSPGTGLFYGYTF; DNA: TGTGCCAGCAGTCCCGGGACAGGGTTATTCTATGGCTACACCTTC
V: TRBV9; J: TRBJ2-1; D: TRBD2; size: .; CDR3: CASSVEAGDLFF; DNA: TGTGCCAGCAGCGTAGAAGCGGGGGATTTGTTCTTC
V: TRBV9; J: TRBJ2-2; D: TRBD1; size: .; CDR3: CASRASGGLADTGELFF; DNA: TGTGCCAGCAGAGCCTCAGGGGGCCTGGCGGACACCGGGGAGCTGTTTTTT
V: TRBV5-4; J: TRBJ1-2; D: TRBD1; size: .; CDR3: CASSLSDRVASYGYTF; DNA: TGTGCCAGCAGCTTGTCTGACAGGGTCGCAAGTTATGGCTACACCTTC
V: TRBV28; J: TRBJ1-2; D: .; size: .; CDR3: CASSFGGIPGYTF; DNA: TGTGCCAGCAGTTTTGGGGGCATACCTGGCTACACCTTC
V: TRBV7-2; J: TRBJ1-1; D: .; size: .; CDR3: CATTRNAGMNTEAFF; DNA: TGTGCCACTACCAGAAATGCAGGGATGAACACTGAAGCTTTCTTT
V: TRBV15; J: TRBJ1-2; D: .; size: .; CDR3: CATSRDSGPYGYTF; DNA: TGTGCCACCAGCAGAGATAGCGGACCCTATGGCTACACCTTC
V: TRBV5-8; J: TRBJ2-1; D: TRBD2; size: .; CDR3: CASSLGLAGRDYNEQFF; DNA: TGTGCCAGCAGCTTGGGGCTAGCGGGGAGAGATTACAATGAGCAGTTCTTC
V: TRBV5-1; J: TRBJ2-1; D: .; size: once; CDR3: CASNRDSSYNEQFF; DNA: TGCGCCAGCAACAGGGATAGCTCCTACAATGAGCAGTTCTTC
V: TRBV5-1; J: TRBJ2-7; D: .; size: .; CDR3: CASSPDLRGGEQYF; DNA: TGCGCCAGCAGCCCAGACCTTAGGGGGGGCGAGCAGTACTTC
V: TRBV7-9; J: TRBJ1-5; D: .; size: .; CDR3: CASSFPEQPQHF; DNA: TGTGCCAGCAGCTTCCCCGAGCAGCCCCAGCATTTT
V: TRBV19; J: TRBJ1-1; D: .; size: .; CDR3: CASSVLFGTQAFF; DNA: TGTGCCAGTAGTGTTCTTTTCGGGACACAAGCTTTCTTT
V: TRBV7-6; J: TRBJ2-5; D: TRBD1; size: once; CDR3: CASSLGTGKETQYF; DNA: TGTGCCAGCAGCTTAGGGACAGGGAAAGAGACCCAGTACTTC
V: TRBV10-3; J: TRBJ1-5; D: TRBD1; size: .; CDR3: CAISERGQLNSNQPQHF; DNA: TGTGCCATCAGTGAAAGGGGACAGTTAAACAGCAATCAGCCCCAGCATTTT
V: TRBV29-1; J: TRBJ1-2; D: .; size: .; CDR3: CSVGEGENYGYTF; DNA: TGCAGCGTTGGGGAAGGGGAAAACTATGGCTACACCTTC
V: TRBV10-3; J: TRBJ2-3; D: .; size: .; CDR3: CAIRTPPPDTQYF; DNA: TGTGCCATCAGGACACCACCCCCTGATACGCAGTATTTT
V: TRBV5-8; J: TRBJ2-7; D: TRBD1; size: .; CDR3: CASSLGGQGYEQYF; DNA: TGTGCCAGCAGCTTGGGTGGACAGGGGTACGAGCAGTACTTC
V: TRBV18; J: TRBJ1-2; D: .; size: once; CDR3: CASSRATVDGYTF; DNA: TGTGCCAGCTCACGGGCTACTGTGGATGGCTACACCTTC
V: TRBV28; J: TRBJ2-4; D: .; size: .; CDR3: CASSLRQAKNIQYF; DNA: TGTGCCAGCAGTTTACGACAGGCCAAAAACATTCAGTACTTC
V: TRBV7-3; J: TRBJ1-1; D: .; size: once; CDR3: CASSLTQRMNTEAFF; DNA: TGTGCCAGCAGCTTAACCCAGAGGATGAACACTGAAGCTTTCTTT
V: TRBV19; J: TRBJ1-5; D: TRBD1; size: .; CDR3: CASGGDRGLSNQPQHF; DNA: TGTGCCAGTGGGGGGGACAGGGGATTAAGCAATCAGCCCCAGCATTTT
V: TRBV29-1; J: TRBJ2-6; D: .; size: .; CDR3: CSVDGSSGANVLTF; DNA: TGCAGCGTTGACGGGAGTTCTGGGGCCAACGTCCTGACTTTC
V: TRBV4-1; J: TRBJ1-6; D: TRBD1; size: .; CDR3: CASSQGQGDNNSPLHF; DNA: TGCGCCAGCAGCCAAGGACAGGGGGATAATAATTCACCCCTCCACTTT
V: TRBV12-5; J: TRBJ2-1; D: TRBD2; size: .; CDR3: CASGSGLNEQFF; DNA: TGTGCTAGTGGTTCGGGACTAAATGAGCAGTTCTTC
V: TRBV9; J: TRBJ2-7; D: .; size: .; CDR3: CASSVGSRDYEQYF; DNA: TGTGCCAGCAGCGTAGGGTCGAGGGACTACGAGCAGTACTTC
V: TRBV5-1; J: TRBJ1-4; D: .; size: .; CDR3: CASSSQKNEKLFF; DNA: TGCGCCAGCAGTTCCCAGAAAAATGAAAAACTGTTTTTT
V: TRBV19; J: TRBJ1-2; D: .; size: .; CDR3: CASSTTGFLLGYTF; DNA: TGTGCCAGTAGTACAACAGGGTTTCTGCTTGGCTACACCTTC
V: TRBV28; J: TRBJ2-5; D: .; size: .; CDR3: CASSFQGETQYF; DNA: TGTGCCAGCAGTTTTCAGGGGGAGACCCAGTACTTC
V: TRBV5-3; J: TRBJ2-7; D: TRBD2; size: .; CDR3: CARTLASSGGSREQYF; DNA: TGTGCCAGAACCCTCGCTTCTAGCGGGGGTTCTCGGGAGCAGTACTTC
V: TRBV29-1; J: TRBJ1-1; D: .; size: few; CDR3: CSVGEGRTEAFF; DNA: TGCAGCGTTGGGGAGGGGAGGACTGAAGCTTTCTTT
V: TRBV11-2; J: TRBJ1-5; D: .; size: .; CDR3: CASRAGLNSNQPQHF; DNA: TGTGCCAGCAGGGCGGGCCTCAATAGCAATCAGCCCCAGCATTTT
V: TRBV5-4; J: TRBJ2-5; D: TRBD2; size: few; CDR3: CASSPAGGQETQYF; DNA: TGTGCCAGCAGCCCAGCGGGGGGCCAAGAGACCCAGTACTTC
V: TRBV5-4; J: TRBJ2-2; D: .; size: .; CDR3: CASSLARQELFF; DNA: TGTGCCAGCAGCTTGGCCAGACAGGAGCTGTTTTTT
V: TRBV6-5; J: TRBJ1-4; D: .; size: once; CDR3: CASSLRVKEKLFF; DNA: TGTGCCAGCTCACTCCGGGTTAAGGAAAAACTGTTTTTT
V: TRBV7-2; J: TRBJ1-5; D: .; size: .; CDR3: CASSSTGNNQPQHF; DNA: TGTGCCAGCAGCTCCACAGGGAACAATCAGCCCCAGCATTTT
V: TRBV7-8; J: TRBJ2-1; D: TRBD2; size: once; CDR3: CASSETQRGAYNEQFF; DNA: TGTGCCAGCAGCGAAACTCAGCGGGGGGCCTACAATGAGCAGTTCTTC
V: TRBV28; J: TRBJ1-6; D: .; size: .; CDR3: CASSVDSSSYNSPLHF; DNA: TGTGCCAGCAGTGTAGACTCGAGCTCCTATAATTCACCCCTCCACTTT
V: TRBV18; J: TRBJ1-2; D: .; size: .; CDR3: CASSPGVGGRERGYTF; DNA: TGTGCCAGCTCACCGGGCGTGGGCGGCCGGGAAAGAGGCTACACCTTC
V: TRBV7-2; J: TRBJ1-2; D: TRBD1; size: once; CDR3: CASSSWTGLQDGYTF; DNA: TGTGCCAGCAGCTCTTGGACAGGGTTACAGGATGGCTACACCTTC
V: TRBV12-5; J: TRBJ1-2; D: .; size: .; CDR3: CASGLSASEGYTF; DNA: TGTGCTAGTGGTTTGAGTGCCTCCGAGGGCTACACCTTC
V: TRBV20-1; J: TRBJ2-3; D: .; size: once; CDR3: CSAARTDTQYF; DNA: TGCAGTGCTGCCCGGACAGATACGCAGTATTTT